Below, one T cell receptor beta chain is given with its context. This entry belongs to a study of blood T cell repertoires in COVID-19. Measured with immunoSEQ multiplex PCR; TCRdb has only the in-frame clones, and not every one. The repertoire includes roughly 250,000 clones, around three quarters of them detected once, and 3.3% sits in the top ten. This TCR came from a woman of 80 years or more with acute or convalescent COVID-19. The specimen sequenced was peripheral blood.

The CDR3 protein is CASSIDLMAGYYGYTF. The CDR3 region has the DNA TGTGCCAGTAGTATAGATCTAATGGCAGGGTACTATGGCTACACCTTC. The chain carries TRBV19 and TRBJ1-2; possibly TRBD1 for D (5 bases). Germline lookup yields CDR1 LNHDA and CDR2 SQIVND (reference sequence). Trimming removed 0 bases at V and 3 bases at J, with 14 bases between. The CDR3 loop spans 16 amino acids.